This TCR beta chain was captured in a study of T cell clones after liver transplantation. A single count supports this clone. TCRdb keeps only in-frame clones here, not all; method: immunoSEQ multiplex PCR. The table shows over 15,000 clones, with 65% to 85% occurring only once. Germline loops: CDR1 LGHNA, CDR2 YSLEER. The CDR3 sequence is 14 residues long. Germline trimming cut 6 bases from V and 1 base from J; bases unmatched to any gene: 4. The TCR comes from a human patient who received a liver transplant. Part of the T cells may come from the graft donor. The V and J genes are TRBV4-3 and TRBJ2-7, with 9 bases lining up with TRBD1. The sequencing here drew on CD8+ T cells from blood, taken around 50 months after liver transplant. As DNA, the CDR3 is TGCGCCAGCAGTTACGGGACAGGGTCCTACGAGCAGTACTTC. Its protein is CASSYGTGSYEQYF.